What follows are 22 T cell receptor beta chains derived from one specimen sequenced in a study of T-cell reconstitution after alpha-beta-depleted transplantation in children. The TCRbeta library was prepared with unique molecular identifiers. TCRdb re-called the PCR reads with MiXCR, one entry per CDR3 protein. The table records hundreds of thousands of distinct CDR3 sequences, less than 15% of them present only once. The source material was PBMCs, sampled before TCRalphabeta/CD19-depleted stem cell transplant. The source is a girl aged 2 to 10 with congenital amegakaryocytic thrombocytopenia, due to receive a stem cell transplant.

This clonotype was counted at least ten times. The CDR3 loop reads CASSLASGALNTQYF. Here the CDR3 DNA reads TGTGCCAGCAGTTTAGCTAGCGGGGCCCTTAATACGCAGTATTTT. V and J are TRBV12-3 or TRBV12-4 and TRBJ2-3; TRBD2 matches at 8 bases. V shed 0 bases and J 7 bases; nucleotides not matched to a gene: 6. This CDR3 has 15 amino acids.

The chain is built from TRBV7-9 and TRBJ2-1; a possible D gene is TRBD2 (5 bases). V was trimmed by 0 bases and J by 2 bases, leaving 14 bases between them. The CDR3 covers 17 residues. CDR1 is SEHNR and CDR2 is FQNEAQ in the germline V gene (reference sequence). CDR3: CASSLAGARVPYNEQFF. Written as DNA, the CDR3 is TGTGCCAGCAGCTTAGCGGGAGCCCGCGTCCCCTACAATGAGCAGTTCTTC.

V usage is TRBV7-9 and J usage is TRBJ1-2; D might be TRBD1 (5 bases). Germline-derived CDR1 and CDR2 are SEHNR and FQNEAQ (reference sequence). The CDR3 runs to 13 residues. V was shortened by 3 bases and J by 8 bases, with 13 bases between the two germline ends. The CDR3 DNA reads TGTGCCAGCAGCTTGTTACCGGGGCAGGGCTACACCTTC. Protein: CASSLLPGQGYTF.

V and J are TRBV20-1 and TRBJ2-1; 14 bases are shared with TRBD2. The CDR3 has 16 residues. J gave up 5 bases and V 4 bases, and 7 bases lay outside the gene matches. Germline V gene data show CDR1 as DFQATT and CDR2 as SNEGSKA (reference sequence). The CDR3: CSAIPRGLAGDNEQFF. CDR3 nucleotides: TGCAGTGCTATCCCAAGGGGACTAGCGGGAGACAATGAGCAGTTCTTC.

The J gene is TRBJ2-2, the V gene TRBV12-3 or TRBV12-4; TRBD2 agrees at 11 bases. The CDR3 consists of 16 residues. Trimming at V came to 4 bases and at J to 1 base, leaving 2 bases not matched to a gene. CDR3 in DNA: TGTGCCAGCAGTTCCACTAGCGGGGGGAACACCGGGGAGCTGTTTTTT. It is translated as CASSSTSGGNTGELFF.

This clonotype has at least ten counts. The rearrangement links TRBV10-3 to TRBJ2-3; weak D call: TRBD2 (6 bases). Trimming pared 7 bases from V and 4 bases from J, leaving 9 bases between. CDR1 and CDR2 (germline): ENHRY, SYGVKD. This CDR3 has 12 amino acids. The CDR3 loop is CAIKGGADTQYF. CDR3 DNA sequence: TGTGCCATCAAAGGAGGGGCAGATACGCAGTATTTT.

This clonotype was found many times. The gene calls are TRBV20-1 and TRBJ1-5; D remains ambiguous. V lost 3 bases and J 3 bases, leaving 9 bases between the germline ends. This CDR3 spans 13 amino acids. CDR1 and CDR2 (germline): DFQATT, SNEGSKA (reference sequence). The CDR3 is CSARVDHNQPQHF. The CDR3 bases are TGCAGTGCTAGGGTAGATCACAATCAGCCCCAGCATTTT.

This clonotype was detected many times. V usage is TRBV11-2 and J usage is TRBJ2-5, with D perhaps being TRBD1 or TRBD2 (6 bases each). The CDR3 loop spans 13 amino acids. From germline, CDR1 is SGHAT and CDR2 FQNNGV. Trimming shortened V by 6 bases and J by 5 bases, and 13 bases separated the two germline ends. The CDR3 region is CASRLTGRETQYF. CDR3 nucleotide sequence: TGTGCCAGCAGACTAACAGGGAGGGAGACCCAGTACTTC.

This clonotype appeared a few times. The chain carries TRBV20-1 and TRBJ2-1; 9 bases fit TRBD2. The CDR3 is 14 amino acids. V lost 6 bases, J lost 5 bases, and 8 bases stayed unmatched. Germline V gives CDR1 DFQATT, CDR2 SNEGSKA (reference sequence). CDR3 bases: TGCAGTGCCCCGCGGGGGGGACGTCACAATGAGCAGTTCTTC. Translated: CSAPRGGRHNEQFF.

Only a few counts were recorded for this clonotype. This chain links TRBV7-8 with TRBJ2-1; D gene uncertain. Trimming removed 4 bases at V and 0 bases at J, with 19 bases between. From germline, CDR1 is SGHVS and CDR2 FQNEAQ. This CDR3 is 18 amino acids long. The CDR3 DNA is TGTGCCAGCAGCTCCTATCGAGGCCTCCCAAGCTCCTACAATGAGCAGTTCTTC. Its protein is CASSSYRGLPSSYNEQFF.

This clonotype has at least ten counts. The chain has TRBV20-1 and TRBJ2-7, with 10 positions matching TRBD2. Germline trimming cut 5 bases from V and 4 bases from J; bases unmatched to any gene: 5. Germline values: CDR1 DFQATT, CDR2 SNEGSKA (reference sequence). The CDR3 covers 13 residues. The DNA of the CDR3 is TGCAGTGCTTGGACTAGCGGTCGGTACGAGCAGTACTTC. It encodes CSAWTSGRYEQYF.

This chain's CDR3 is CASSLGRSLSGNTIYF. The CDR3 DNA sequence: TGTGCCAGCAGCTTAGGACGATCCCTGTCTGGAAACACCATATATTTT. The chain recombines TRBV7-8 with TRBJ1-3; no firm D call. The CDR3 has 16 residues. With 1 base removed from V and 1 base from J, the gap between germline ends came to 11 bases. CDR1 and CDR2 from the germline V gene are SGHVS and FQNEAQ.

The genes are TRBV20-1 and TRBJ1-4; D is ambiguous. Germline loops: CDR1 DFQATT, CDR2 SNEGSKA (reference sequence). The CDR3 has 15 residues. V gave up 5 bases and J gave up 0 bases, with 13 bases separating them. The CDR3 DNA sequence: TGCAGTGCTTTCGCCACGTATGCAACTAATGAAAAACTGTTTTTT. It codes for CSAFATYATNEKLFF.

This clonotype showed up many times. This chain connects TRBV5-1 to TRBJ2-3, with TRBD2 identical over 7 bases. The CDR3 contains 16 residues. V was clipped by 4 bases and J by 2 bases; unmatched bases: 10. Germline V lookup: CDR1 SGHRS, CDR2 YFSETQ. CDR3: CASSHVVAGVTDTQYF. The CDR3 nucleotides read TGCGCCAGCAGCCACGTCGTGGCGGGAGTCACAGATACGCAGTATTTT.

V gene TRBV27 combines with J gene TRBJ2-5; D remains ambiguous. V was clipped by 0 bases and J by 1 base, with 12 bases between them. The CDR3 has 16 amino acids. Germline values: CDR1 MNHEY, CDR2 SMNVEV (reference sequence). The chain's CDR3 is CASSLSMVASQETQYF. The CDR3 region has the DNA TGTGCCAGCAGTTTATCGATGGTGGCTAGCCAAGAGACCCAGTACTTC.

This clonotype was picked up a small number of times. CDR3 bases: TGTGCCAGCAGCTTCCCTACAAGCGGGAGGCTCAACAATGAGCAGTTCTTC. Its translation: CASSFPTSGRLNNEQFF. The chain couples TRBV7-9 to TRBJ2-1; 9 nucleotides line up with TRBD2. From germline, CDR1 is SEHNR and CDR2 FQNEAQ (reference sequence). The CDR3 spans 17 residues. After removal of 3 bases from V and 5 bases from J, the junction contained 11 bases not matched to a gene.

This clonotype was observed at least ten times. V usage is TRBV4-1 and J usage is TRBJ2-7; no firm D call. The germline V gene encodes CDR1 MGHRA and CDR2 YSYEKL. The CDR3 is 15 residues long. V was trimmed by 6 bases and J by 7 bases, leaving 22 bases between them. The DNA for the CDR3 is TGCGCCAGCAGTCTTCTCGGGTCCCCCACGGTGGAGCAGTACTTC. Amino acids: CASSLLGSPTVEQYF.

This clonotype was observed at least ten times. This chain joins TRBV20-1 and TRBJ2-1; 8 bases line up with TRBD2. CDR3 length: 15 residues. V trimming: 3 bases; J trimming: 4 bases; junction bases outside the gene matches: 8. From germline, CDR1 is DFQATT and CDR2 SNEGSKA (reference sequence). The CDR3 loop reads CSARVAGSPYNEQFF. Written as DNA, the CDR3 is TGCAGTGCTAGGGTAGCGGGAAGTCCTTACAATGAGCAGTTCTTC.

J is TRBJ2-4 and V is TRBV4-2; tentatively, D is TRBD2 (6 bases). The CDR3 sequence is 12 residues long. Germline lookup yields CDR1 LGHNA and CDR2 YNFKEQ. Trimming took off 3 bases at V and 16 bases at J, with 16 bases between the two ends. The CDR3, as DNA: TGTGCCAGCAGCCAGCCAACTAGCCCGATCTACTTC. Residues: CASSQPTSPIYF.

The chain links TRBV20-1 to TRBJ2-1; no clear D gene. V was clipped by 5 bases and J by 9 bases, with 11 bases between them. This CDR3 comprises 11 residues. CDR1 is DFQATT, CDR2 SNEGSKA, per germline (reference sequence). CDR3 nucleotide sequence: TGCAGTGCTGGGGTTCCGTCTGAGCAGTTCTTC. This translates into CSAGVPSEQFF.

Ten or more counts support this clonotype. The chain combines TRBV9 with TRBJ2-3, with TRBD2 matching 8 bases. Trimming removed 2 bases from V and 6 bases from J; junction bases left unmatched: 14. Germline V gene sequence: CDR1 SGDLS, CDR2 YYNGEE. CDR3 length: 17 residues. The CDR3: CASSVNRAGVVSDTQYF. CDR3 bases: TGTGCCAGCAGCGTTAATCGAGCGGGAGTGGTCAGTGATACGCAGTATTTT.

This clonotype was seen ten or more times. The chain links TRBV14 to TRBJ2-3, with a possible D match to TRBD1 (6 bases). V shed 0 bases and J shed 2 bases, with 15 bases lying between them. CDR3 length equals 17 residues. Per germline, CDR1 SGHDN and CDR2 FVKESK. For the CDR3, the DNA is TGTGCCAGCAGCCAAGATCTCGCAGGGGCAGACACAGATACGCAGTATTTT. Protein: CASSQDLAGADTDTQYF. Based on the CDR3 plus reference TRBV14 and TRBJ2-3, the full variable domain is EAGVTQFPSHSVIEKGQTVTLRCDPISGHDNLYWYRRVMGKEIKFLLHFVKESKQDESGMPNNRFLAERTGGTYSTLKVQPAELEDSGVYFCASSQDLAGADTDTQYFGPGTRLTVL.